The TCR beta chain under discussion was sequenced for a study of blood T cell repertoires in COVID-19. Study summary: Acute and convalescent COVID-19 specimens originated in the United States, Italy and Spain.

Germline values: CDR1 GTSNPN, CDR2 SVGIG (reference sequence). Trimming cost V 1 base and J 4 bases, with 15 bases left between them. The CDR3 is 15 amino acids. Produced via immunoSEQ multiplex PCR; TCRdb's table is partial and in-frame only. The sample carries some 130,000 clones, 84% recorded once. The V and J genes are TRBV30 and TRBJ2-3; tentative D call: TRBD2 (7 bases). Sequenced input: PBMCs or T cells enriched from blood (not recorded which). The clonotype originates from a middle-aged man with acute COVID-19. DNA of the CDR3: TGTGCCTGGAGTGCGGGGGCCCGGGGGGCAGATACGCAGTATTTT. Its protein is CAWSAGARGADTQYF.